This paragraph covers one TCR beta chain sequence. The data were obtained in a study of blood T cell repertoires in COVID-19. Study-level information: T cells, B-cell-depleted T cells, or PBMCs supplied cDNA or gDNA.

Sequencing was performed with immunoSEQ multiplex PCR; in TCRdb, only in-frame clones are kept and a portion is missing. This table has 150,000 or so clones, 76% appearing once. The V end lost 2 bases, the J end lost 8 bases, and 26 bases lay between the germline ends. The CDR3 extends over 18 amino acids. Germline lookup yields CDR1 LNHDA and CDR2 SQIVND (reference sequence). This TCR derives from an elderly woman with active or convalescent COVID-19. The chain combines TRBV19 with TRBJ2-3; a weak D match, TRBD1 (7 bases). The material sequenced was peripheral blood. Here the CDR3 reads CASSISQAGTATAGTQYF. The CDR3 nucleotides read TGTGCCAGTAGTATAAGTCAGGCGGGGACAGCGACAGCTGGTACGCAGTATTTT.